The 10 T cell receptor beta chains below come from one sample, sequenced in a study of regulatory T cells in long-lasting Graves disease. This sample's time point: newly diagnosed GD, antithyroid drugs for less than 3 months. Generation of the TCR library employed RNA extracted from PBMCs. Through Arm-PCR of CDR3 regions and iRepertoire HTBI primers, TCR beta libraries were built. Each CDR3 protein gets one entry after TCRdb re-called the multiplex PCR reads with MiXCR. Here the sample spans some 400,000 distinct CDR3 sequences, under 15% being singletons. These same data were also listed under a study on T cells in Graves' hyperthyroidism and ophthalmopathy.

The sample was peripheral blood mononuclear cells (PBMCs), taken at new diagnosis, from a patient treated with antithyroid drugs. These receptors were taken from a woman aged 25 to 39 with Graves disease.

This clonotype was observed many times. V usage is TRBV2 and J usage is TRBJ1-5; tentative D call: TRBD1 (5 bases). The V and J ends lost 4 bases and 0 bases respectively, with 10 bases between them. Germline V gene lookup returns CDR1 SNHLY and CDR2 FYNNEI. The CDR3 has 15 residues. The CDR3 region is CASSVSGTSNQPQHF. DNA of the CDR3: TGTGCCAGCAGTGTATCAGGGACTAGCAATCAGCCCCAGCATTTT.

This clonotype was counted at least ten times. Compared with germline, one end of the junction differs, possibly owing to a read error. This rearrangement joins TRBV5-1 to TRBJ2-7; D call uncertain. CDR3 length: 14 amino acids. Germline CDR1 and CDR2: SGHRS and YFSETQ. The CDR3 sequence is CASSLVSDSYEQYF. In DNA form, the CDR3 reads TGTGCCAGCAGCTTAGTGTCAGACTCCTACGAGCAGTACTTC.

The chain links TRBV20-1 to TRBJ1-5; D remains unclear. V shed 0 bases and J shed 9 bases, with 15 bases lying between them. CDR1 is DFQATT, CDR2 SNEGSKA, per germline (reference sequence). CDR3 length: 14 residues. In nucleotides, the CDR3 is TGCAGTGCTAGAGATGAGGGCCCCTCTGGGCCCCAGCATTTT. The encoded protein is CSARDEGPSGPQHF.

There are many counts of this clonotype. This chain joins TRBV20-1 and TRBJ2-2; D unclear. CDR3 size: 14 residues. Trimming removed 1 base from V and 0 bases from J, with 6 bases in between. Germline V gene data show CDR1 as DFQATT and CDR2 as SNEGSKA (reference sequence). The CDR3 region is CSARARANTGELFF. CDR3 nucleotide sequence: TGCAGTGCTAGAGCTCGCGCGAACACCGGGGAGCTGTTTTTT.

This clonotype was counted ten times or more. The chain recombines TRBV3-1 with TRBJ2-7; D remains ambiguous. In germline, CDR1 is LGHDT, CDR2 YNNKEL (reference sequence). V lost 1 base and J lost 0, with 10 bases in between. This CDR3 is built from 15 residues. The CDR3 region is CASSQANLGSYEQYF. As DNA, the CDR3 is TGTGCCAGCAGCCAAGCTAATCTCGGCTCCTACGAGCAGTACTTC.

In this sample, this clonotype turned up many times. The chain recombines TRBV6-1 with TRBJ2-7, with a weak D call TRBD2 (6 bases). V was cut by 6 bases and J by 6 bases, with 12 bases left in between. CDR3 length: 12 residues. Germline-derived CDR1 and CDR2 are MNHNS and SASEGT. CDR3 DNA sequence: TGTGCCAGCAGACTGACTAGTTTCGAGCAGTACTTC. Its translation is CASRLTSFEQYF.

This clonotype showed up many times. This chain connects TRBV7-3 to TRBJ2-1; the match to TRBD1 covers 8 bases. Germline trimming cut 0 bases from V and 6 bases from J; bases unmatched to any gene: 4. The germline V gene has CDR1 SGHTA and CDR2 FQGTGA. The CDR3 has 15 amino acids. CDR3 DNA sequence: TGTGCCAGCAGCTTAACAAGACAGGGGAGCAATGAGCAGTTCTTC. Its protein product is CASSLTRQGSNEQFF.

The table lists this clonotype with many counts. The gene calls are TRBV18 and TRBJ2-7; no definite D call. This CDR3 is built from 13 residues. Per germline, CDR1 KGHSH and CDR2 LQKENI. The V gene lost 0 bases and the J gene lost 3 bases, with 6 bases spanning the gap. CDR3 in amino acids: CASSPPDRYEQYF. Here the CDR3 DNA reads TGTGCCAGCTCACCACCGGATCGCTACGAGCAGTACTTC.

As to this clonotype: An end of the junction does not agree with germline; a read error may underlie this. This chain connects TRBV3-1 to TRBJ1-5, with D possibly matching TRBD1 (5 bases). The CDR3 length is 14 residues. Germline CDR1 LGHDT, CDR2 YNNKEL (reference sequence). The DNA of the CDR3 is TGTGCCGGCAGCCAAGGAGGGGGCAATCAGCCCCAGCATTTT. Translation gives CAGSQGGGNQPQHF.

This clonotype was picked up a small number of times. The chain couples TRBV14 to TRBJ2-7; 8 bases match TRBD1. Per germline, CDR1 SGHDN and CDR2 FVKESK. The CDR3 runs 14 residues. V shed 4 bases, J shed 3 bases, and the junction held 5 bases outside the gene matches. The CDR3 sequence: CASSRMGTGYEQYF. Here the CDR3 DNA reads TGTGCCAGCAGCCGAATGGGGACAGGCTACGAGCAGTACTTC. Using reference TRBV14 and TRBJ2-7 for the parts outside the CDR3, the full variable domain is EAGVTQFPSHSVIEKGQTVTLRCDPISGHDNLYWYRRVMGKEIKFLLHFVKESKQDESGMPNNRFLAERTGGTYSTLKVQPAELEDSGVYFCASSRMGTGYEQYFGPGTRLTVT.